Below are 28 T cell receptor beta chains sequenced from a single sample in a study of T cells in Graves' hyperthyroidism and ophthalmopathy (dated by TCRdb to between 2019 and 2020). Library preparation used multiplex PCR. Sequenced using an Illumina HiSeq 2000. The TCR beta CDR3 regions were amplified from RNA transcripts. A first-round RT-PCR of the TCR CDR3 used the HTBI primer set with the Qiagen OneStep RT-PCR kit. Starting from the raw public reads, TCRdb applied fastp trimming at Q25, assembled clones with MiXCR and retained in-frame beta chains. Entries are consolidated by CDR3 protein sequence, retaining the most common genes and DNA. For this sample the table gives roughly 570,000 distinct CDR3 sequences, of which 46% were detected only once. The ten largest account for 15% to 20% of the sample. The sample was peripheral blood or thyroid tissue (not recorded which). The origin of the receptors is an adult woman with Graves' disease, either hyperthyroidism or ophthalmopathy (not recorded which).

This clonotype was counted at least ten times. The V and J genes are TRBV15 and TRBJ1-3; D unclear. This CDR3 contains 14 residues. Trimming removed 1 base at V and 6 bases at J, with 10 bases between. Germline V lookup: CDR1 LNHNV, CDR2 YYDKDF (reference sequence). The CDR3 DNA is TGTGCCACCAGCAGAGCTGATGCCGCAAACACCATATATTTT. Amino acids: CATSRADAANTIYF. The full variable domain, its missing parts supplied by reference TRBV15 and TRBJ1-3, is DAMVIQNPRYQVTQFGKPVTLSCSQTLNHNVMYWYQQKSSQAPKLLFHYYDKDFNNEADTPDNFQSRRPNTSFCFLDIRSPGLGDTAMYLCATSRADAANTIYFGEGSWLTVV.

The chain uses TRBV2 and TRBJ2-3, with no clear D. Germline CDR1 is SNHLY and CDR2 is FYNNEI. There are 13 residues in the CDR3. V was shortened by 2 bases and J by 2 bases, with 5 bases between the two germline ends. The CDR3 reads CASSEPPTDTQYF. In DNA form, the CDR3 reads TGTGCCAGCAGTGAACCCCCCACAGATACGCAGTATTTT.

A word on this clonotype: At one of its ends the junction is not consistent with the germline gene, which may arise from a read error. The V gene is TRBV10-3, the J gene TRBJ2-7; the match to TRBD2 covers 7 bases. Per the germline V gene, CDR1 is ENHRY and CDR2 is SYGVKD. The CDR3 loop spans 14 amino acids. This CDR3 is CATSGGDNPYEQYF. The CDR3 DNA reads as TGTGCCACCAGTGGGGGGGATAACCCCTACGAGCAGTACTTC.

This clonotype came up many times. This chain uses TRBV27 with TRBJ2-7, with D perhaps TRBD1 (6 bases). The CDR3 consists of 13 residues. V was cut by 7 bases and J by 6 bases, with 16 bases left in between. Germline V CDR1 and CDR2: MNHEY, SMNVEV (reference sequence). Here the CDR3 reads CASTNPGHLEQYF. DNA for the CDR3: TGTGCCAGCACAAATCCGGGACACCTCGAGCAGTACTTC.

The V gene is TRBV10-3, the J gene TRBJ2-7; a weak D match, TRBD1 (6 bases). The V and J ends lost 8 bases and 0 bases respectively, with 8 bases between them. CDR1 ENHRY and CDR2 SYGVKD come from the germline V gene. There are 12 residues in the CDR3. CDR3 DNA sequence: TGTGCCATCGGACAGAGCTCCTACGAGCAGTACTTC. Translation: CAIGQSSYEQYF.

V usage is TRBV7-9 and J usage is TRBJ1-2, with a possible D match to TRBD1 (5 bases). Germline V gene data show CDR1 as SEHNR and CDR2 as FQNEAQ (reference sequence). This CDR3 region has 18 residues. The ends were cut back, 10 bases at V and 1 base at J, with 28 bases in the middle. Here the CDR3 DNA reads TGTGCCACCCGTTGGCCGGCAGGGAACCCTCGACTTAACTATGGCTACACCTTC. Amino acids: CATRWPAGNPRLNYGYTF.

The rearrangement joins TRBV19 to TRBJ2-1; a weak D match, TRBD2 (5 bases). Germline V lookup: CDR1 LNHDA, CDR2 SQIVND (reference sequence). Trimming stripped 5 bases from V and 0 bases from J, with 8 bases between. This CDR3 is built from 14 residues. CDR3 DNA sequence: TGTGCCAGTAGTCGTGGAGGCTCCTACAATGAGCAGTTCTTC. It specifies CASSRGGSYNEQFF.

A word on this clonotype: This may be a read error: a much more frequent sequence differs by one nucleotide. The chain couples TRBV6-2 or TRBV6-3 to TRBJ1-5; D may be TRBD1 (5 bases). V was cut by 5 bases and J by 4 bases, with 12 bases left in between. The CDR3 runs to 14 residues. Germline CDR1 is MNHEY and CDR2 is SVGEGT. The CDR3: CASSPRPGNQPQHF. CDR3 DNA: TGTGCCAGCAGTCCGCGGCCAGGGAATCAGCCCCAGCATTTT.

This clonotype showed up just once. This rearrangement joins TRBV5-1 to TRBJ2-2; 9 bases line up with TRBD2. The germline V gene encodes CDR1 SGHRS and CDR2 YFSETQ. This CDR3 spans 12 amino acids. V shed 4 bases, J shed 10 bases, and the junction held 2 bases outside the gene matches. The CDR3 sequence: CASSSGGSELFF. The CDR3 bases are TGCGCCAGCAGCAGCGGGGGGTCGGAGCTGTTTTTT.

The gene calls are TRBV7-3 and TRBJ2-1; possibly TRBD2 for D (6 bases). The CDR3 is made up of 14 amino acids. With 7 bases removed from V and 6 bases from J, the gap between germline ends came to 16 bases. Germline V lookup: CDR1 SGHTA, CDR2 FQGTGA. The CDR3 loop reads CASTRRGSANEQFF. Written as DNA, the CDR3 is TGTGCCAGCACTCGGAGGGGATCGGCCAATGAGCAGTTCTTC.

The V and J genes are TRBV12-3 or TRBV12-4 and TRBJ1-1; the match to TRBD1 covers 9 bases. The length of the CDR3 is 15 residues. The V segment lost 6 bases and the J segment 0 bases; nucleotides outside the gene matches: 5. CDR3 amino acids: CASRTGTGLNTEAFF. CDR3 DNA: TGTGCCAGCAGAACCGGGACAGGGTTGAACACTGAAGCTTTCTTT.

The gene calls are TRBV12-3 or TRBV12-4 and TRBJ2-5; 12 bases are shared with TRBD2. The ends lost 4 bases at V and 5 bases at J; junction bases unmatched: 5. The CDR3 covers 15 residues. The CDR3 DNA reads as TGTGCCAGCAGTTGTGGACTAGCGGGACAGGAGACCCAGTACTTC. It is translated as CASSCGLAGQETQYF.

This clonotype has just a few counts. The rearrangement uses TRBV30 and TRBJ1-6; D is undetermined. This CDR3 comprises 13 residues. Looked up from germline, CDR1 is GTSNPN and CDR2 is SVGIG (reference sequence). Between the trimmed V and J ends, which lost 5 bases and 10 bases, there was a span of 15 bases. The CDR3 DNA is TGTGCCTGGGCCGTTGCCGTGCGGTCACCCCTCCACTTT. Its protein is CAWAVAVRSPLHF.

The chain has TRBV19 and TRBJ1-1, with D maybe TRBD1 (5 bases). Looked up from germline, CDR1 is LNHDA and CDR2 is SQIVND (reference sequence). Trimming left V 4 bases short and J 1 base short, with 16 bases between. This CDR3 is 16 amino acids long. Here the CDR3 DNA reads TGTGCCAGTAGTAGGGGGTCTCAGGGAACGAACACTGAAGCTTTCTTT. Translation gives CASSRGSQGTNTEAFF. The full variable domain, rest sourced from reference TRBV19 and TRBJ1-1, is DGGITQSPKYLFRKEGQNVTLSCEQNLNHDAMYWYRQDPGQGLRLIYYSQIVNDFQKGDIAEGYSVSREKKESFPLTVTSAQKNPTAFYLCASSRGSQGTNTEAFFGQGTRLTVV.

This clonotype was recorded at least ten times. CDR3 nucleotide sequence: TGTGCCAGTAGTCCCACCGGGACCTTGAACACTGAAGCTTTCTTT. This encodes CASSPTGTLNTEAFF. The chain recombines TRBV19 with TRBJ1-1; possibly TRBD1 for D (5 bases). The CDR3 totals 15 residues. Germline V gene sequence: CDR1 LNHDA, CDR2 SQIVND (reference sequence). The V gene lost 5 bases and the J gene lost 0 bases, with 13 bases spanning the gap. The full variable domain, its missing parts supplied by reference TRBV19 and TRBJ1-1, is DGGITQSPKYLFRKEGQNVTLSCEQNLNHDAMYWYRQDPGQGLRLIYYSQIVNDFQKGDIAEGYSVSREKKESFPLTVTSAQKNPTAFYLCASSPTGTLNTEAFFGQGTRLTVV.

The genes are TRBV20-1 and TRBJ1-6, with D possibly matching TRBD1 (5 bases). CDR1 is DFQATT, CDR2 SNEGSKA, per germline (reference sequence). This CDR3 has 14 residues. Trimming took off 6 bases at V and 10 bases at J, with 19 bases between the two ends. The CDR3 spells CSARRAFGGSPLHF. CDR3 coding DNA: TGCAGTGCAAGAAGGGCGTTCGGGGGGTCACCCCTCCACTTT.

This clonotype was picked up a small number of times. V and J are TRBV10-3 and TRBJ1-2, with TRBD1 as a possible D gene (6 bases). The CDR3 runs to 11 residues. V was shortened by 6 bases and J by 5 bases, with 7 bases between the two germline ends. Germline V gives CDR1 ENHRY, CDR2 SYGVKD. The CDR3 bases are TGTGCCATCAGGGACAGTTATGGCTACACCTTC. Protein product: CAIRDSYGYTF.

The V gene is TRBV19, the J gene TRBJ1-5; 9 bases map to TRBD1. There are 15 residues in the CDR3. Germline V gene data show CDR1 as LNHDA and CDR2 as SQIVND (reference sequence). V shed 5 bases, J shed 6 bases, and the junction held 8 bases outside the gene matches. The CDR3 loop reads CASSADTGGGQPQHF. The CDR3 coding sequence is TGTGCCAGTAGTGCCGATACAGGGGGCGGTCAGCCCCAGCATTTT.

Of note for this clonotype: A single base separates this from a much larger clone, so it may be a read error. J is TRBJ1-1 and V is TRBV10-3; perhaps TRBD1 as D (6 bases). Trimming left V 5 bases short and J 7 bases short, with 17 bases between. The germline V gene has CDR1 ENHRY and CDR2 SYGVKD. The CDR3 extends over 14 amino acids. CDR3 DNA sequence: TGTGCCATCAGTTATGTACAGGGCGAATTTGAAGCTTTCTTT. Translated, it gives CAISYVQGEFEAFF.

The chain combines TRBV6-6 with TRBJ1-2; D remains ambiguous. This CDR3 region has 12 residues. Germline V gene sequence: CDR1 MNHNY, CDR2 SVGAGI (reference sequence). V lost 7 bases and J lost 5, with 11 bases in between. The CDR3 loop is CASTHPGYGYTF. The CDR3 nucleotides are TGTGCCAGCACGCACCCTGGGTATGGCTACACCTTC.

This clonotype was recorded many times. In nucleotides, the CDR3 is TGTGCCAGTAGTGCAGAGGACATTATCGGAGTAACTAACTATGGCTACACCTTC. This codes for CASSAEDIIGVTNYGYTF. The genes are TRBV19 and TRBJ1-2; weak D call: TRBD1 (5 bases). Germline CDR1 LNHDA, CDR2 SQIVND (reference sequence). The CDR3 is 18 residues long. The ends were cut back, 5 bases at V and 0 bases at J, with 22 bases in the middle.

The table lists this clonotype with a count of one. This chain connects TRBV10-3 to TRBJ1-2; TRBD1 might be the D (5 bases). The V end was cut by 7 bases, the J end by 13 bases, with 22 bases between. CDR3 size: 13 residues. The V gene's germline CDR1 is ENHRY and CDR2 SYGVKD. DNA for the CDR3: TGTGCCATCAAGGGGACGGTTTCGAGGGTGCCCACCTTC. Residues: CAIKGTVSRVPTF.

The chain recombines TRBV12-3 or TRBV12-4 with TRBJ1-1, with 9 bases fitting TRBD1. V lost 4 bases, J lost 1 base, and 7 bases stayed unmatched. CDR3 length: 16 residues. CDR3 region: CASSWPGQGTNTEAFF. The CDR3 DNA reads TGTGCCAGCAGTTGGCCGGGACAGGGAACGAACACTGAAGCTTTCTTT.

A single count supports this clonotype. The chain links TRBV20-1 to TRBJ2-3; tentative D call: TRBD2 (7 bases). V was trimmed by 1 base and J by 0 bases, leaving 17 bases between them. In germline, CDR1 is DFQATT, CDR2 SNEGSKA (reference sequence). The CDR3 consists of 17 residues. The CDR3 loop is CSARAPVGGGSTDTQYF. DNA of the CDR3: TGCAGTGCTAGAGCCCCAGTAGGGGGAGGGAGCACAGATACGCAGTATTTT.

This clonotype was recorded once. The chain combines TRBV6-1 with TRBJ2-5, with D possibly TRBD2 on 5 matching bases. CDR1 MNHNS and CDR2 SASEGT come from the germline V gene. The CDR3 extends over 14 amino acids. Trimming removed 0 bases from V and 11 bases from J, with 16 bases in between. CDR3 DNA sequence: TGTGCCAGCAGTGAAGCGCGTCTAGCTACAGAACAGTACTTC. This codes for CASSEARLATEQYF.

Remarks on this clonotype: This may arise from a read error, as a much more abundant clone is one base away. The J gene is TRBJ1-2, the V gene TRBV27; no firm D call. CDR1 is MNHEY and CDR2 is SMNVEV in the germline V gene (reference sequence). The CDR3 spans 14 residues. In DNA form, the CDR3 reads TGTGCCATCAGTCACTCGAGTGCGGACTATGGCTACACCTTC. It encodes CAISHSSADYGYTF.

In this sample, this clonotype turned up a few times. This chain joins TRBV4-1 and TRBJ1-5, with 11 bases matching TRBD1. Per the germline V gene, CDR1 is MGHRA and CDR2 is YSYEKL. V lost 4 bases and J lost 7; bases outside the gene matches: 6. The CDR3 has 15 amino acids. The CDR3 DNA sequence: TGCGCCAGCAGCCTTACTGGGACAGGGGGGCAGCCCCAGCATTTT. It yields the protein CASSLTGTGGQPQHF.

This clonotype was counted at least ten times. This sequence joins TRBV25-1 and TRBJ2-3; TRBD2 matches at 8 bases. The CDR3 sequence is 16 residues long. V lost 5 bases and J lost 4; bases outside the gene matches: 11. Germline CDR1 MGHDK, CDR2 SYGVNS. DNA for the CDR3: TGTGCCAGCAGTCGGCCCAGCGGGAGCACCTCAGATACGCAGTATTTT. Translation gives CASSRPSGSTSDTQYF.